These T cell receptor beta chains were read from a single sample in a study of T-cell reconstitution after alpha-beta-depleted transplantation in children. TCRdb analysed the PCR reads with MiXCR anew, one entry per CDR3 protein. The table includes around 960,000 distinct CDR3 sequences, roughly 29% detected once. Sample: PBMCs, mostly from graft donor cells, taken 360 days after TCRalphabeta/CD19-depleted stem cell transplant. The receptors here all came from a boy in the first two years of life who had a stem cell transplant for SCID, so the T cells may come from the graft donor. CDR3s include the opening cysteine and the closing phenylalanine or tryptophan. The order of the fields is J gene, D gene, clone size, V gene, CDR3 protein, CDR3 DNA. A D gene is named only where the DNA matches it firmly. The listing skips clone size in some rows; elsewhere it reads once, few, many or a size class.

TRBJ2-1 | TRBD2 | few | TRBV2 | CASIREGLAAPYNEQFF | TGTGCCAGCATCCGGGAGGGACTAGCTGCTCCCTACAATGAGCAGTTCTTC
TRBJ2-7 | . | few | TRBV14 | CASSQGVGGSKSAEQYF | TGTGCCAGCAGCCAAGGAGTGGGTGGTAGCAAAAGTGCCGAGCAGTACTTC
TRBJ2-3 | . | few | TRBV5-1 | CASSLTDPTDTQYF | TGCGCCAGCAGCTTGACAGACCCCACAGATACGCAGTATTTT
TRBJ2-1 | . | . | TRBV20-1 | CSARDGVWGLYNEQFF | TGCAGTGCTAGAGATGGCGTGTGGGGGTTGTACAATGAGCAGTTCTTC
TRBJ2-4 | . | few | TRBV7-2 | CASSLGGGFGKNIQYF | TGTGCCAGCAGCTTAGGGGGGGGCTTTGGCAAAAACATTCAGTACTTC
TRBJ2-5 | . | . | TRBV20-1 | CSASSSRLAGKTQYF | TGCAGTGCTAGTAGTAGTCGGTTAGCCGGGAAGACCCAGTACTTC
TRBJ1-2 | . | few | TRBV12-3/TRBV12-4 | CASSYNRAPYGYTF | TGTGCCAGCAGCTACAACAGGGCCCCCTATGGCTACACCTTC
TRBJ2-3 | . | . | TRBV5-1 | CASSSIAGSDTQYF | TGCGCCAGCAGCTCAATCGCAGGGTCAGATACGCAGTATTTT
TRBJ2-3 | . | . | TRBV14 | CASSQRFGGSTDTQYF | TGTGCCAGCAGCCAAAGATTTGGGGGTAGCACAGATACGCAGTATTTT
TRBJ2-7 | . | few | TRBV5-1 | CASRTTGLSYEQYF | TGCGCCAGCAGAACGACAGGCCTCTCCTACGAGCAGTACTTC
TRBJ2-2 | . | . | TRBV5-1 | CASSPVIRTGELFF | TGCGCCAGCAGTCCGGTGATCCGAACCGGGGAGCTGTTTTTT
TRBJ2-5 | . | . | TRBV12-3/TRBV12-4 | CASSLWQSETQYF | TGTGCCAGCAGTTTATGGCAATCGGAGACCCAGTACTTC
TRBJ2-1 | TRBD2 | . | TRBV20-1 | CSAPRWGGPYNEQFF | TGCAGTGCTCCCCGATGGGGGGGACCTTACAATGAGCAGTTCTTC
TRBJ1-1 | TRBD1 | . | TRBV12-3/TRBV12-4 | CASSVRQGNTMNTEAFF | TGTGCCAGCAGTGTCAGACAGGGCAATACCATGAACACTGAAGCTTTCTTT
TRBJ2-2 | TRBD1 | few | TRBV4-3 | CASSQDQVSPGGGELFF | TGCGCCAGCAGCCAAGATCAGGTTTCGCCAGGGGGTGGGGAGCTGTTTTTT
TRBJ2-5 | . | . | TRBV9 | CASSVEGNQETQYF | TGTGCCAGCAGCGTGGAAGGGAACCAAGAGACCCAGTACTTC
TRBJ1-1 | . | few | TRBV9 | CASSVSGRTEAFF | TGTGCCAGCAGCGTATCAGGGAGGACTGAAGCTTTCTTT
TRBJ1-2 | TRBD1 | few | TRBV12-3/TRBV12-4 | CASSPGQGPHGYTF | TGTGCCAGCAGCCCCGGACAGGGCCCCCATGGCTACACCTTC
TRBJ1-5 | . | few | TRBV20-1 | CSGAVGNQPQHF | TGCAGTGGGGCAGTCGGCAATCAGCCCCAGCATTTT
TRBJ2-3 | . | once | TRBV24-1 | CATSDSSWRSTDTQYF | TGTGCCACCAGTGATTCCAGTTGGCGTAGCACAGATACGCAGTATTTT
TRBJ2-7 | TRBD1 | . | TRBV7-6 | CASSSRGQGVYEQYF | TGTGCCAGCAGCTCGCGCGGACAGGGCGTCTACGAGCAGTACTTC
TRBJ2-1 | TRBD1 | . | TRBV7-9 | CASSLFEGQNGEQFF | TGTGCCAGCAGCTTATTTGAGGGACAGAACGGTGAGCAGTTCTTC
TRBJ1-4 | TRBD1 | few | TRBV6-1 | CASSLSPRGELEKLFF | TGTGCCAGCAGCCTCAGCCCCAGGGGGGAGTTGGAAAAACTGTTTTTT
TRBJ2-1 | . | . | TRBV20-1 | CSARAPPRAGFYNEQFF | TGCAGTGCTAGAGCCCCGCCCAGGGCGGGGTTCTACAATGAGCAGTTCTTC
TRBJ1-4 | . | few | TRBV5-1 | CASSEWAATNEKLFF | TGCGCCAGCAGCGAGTGGGCGGCAACTAATGAAAAACTGTTTTTT
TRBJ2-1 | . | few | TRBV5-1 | CASSLPPRDEQFF | TGCGCCAGCAGCTTGCCTCCCCGGGATGAGCAGTTCTTC
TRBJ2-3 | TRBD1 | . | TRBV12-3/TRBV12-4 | CASSSTGGDTQYF | TGTGCCAGCAGTTCGACAGGGGGAGATACGCAGTATTTT
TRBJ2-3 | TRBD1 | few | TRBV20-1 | CSASDRASTDTQYF | TGCAGTGCTTCGGACAGGGCCAGCACAGATACGCAGTATTTT
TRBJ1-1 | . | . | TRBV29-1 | CSVGLGSLVPNTEAFF | TGCAGCGTAGGGTTGGGCAGCCTTGTTCCGAACACTGAAGCTTTCTTT
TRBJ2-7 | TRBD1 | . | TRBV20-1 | CSADRDRDSEQYF | TGCAGTGCTGACCGGGACAGGGACTCCGAGCAGTACTTC
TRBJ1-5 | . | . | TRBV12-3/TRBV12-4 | CASSQRTSKGNQPQHF | TGTGCCAGCAGTCAGCGGACCTCTAAGGGCAATCAGCCCCAGCATTTT
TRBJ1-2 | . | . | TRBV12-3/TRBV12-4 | CASSLDGILGYTF | TGTGCCAGCAGTTTAGACGGAATCCTTGGCTACACCTTC
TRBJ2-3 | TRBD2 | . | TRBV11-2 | CASSLRTSGIWSTDTQYF | TGTGCCAGCAGCTTACGGACTAGCGGGATTTGGAGCACAGATACGCAGTATTTT
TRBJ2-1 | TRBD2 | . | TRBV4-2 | CASSQVGGGAINEQFF | TGTGCCAGCAGCCAGGTTGGCGGGGGGGCCATCAATGAGCAGTTCTTC
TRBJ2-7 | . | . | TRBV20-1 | CSARAAGQPKGEQYF | TGCAGTGCTAGGGCTGCGGGACAGCCAAAGGGCGAGCAGTACTTC
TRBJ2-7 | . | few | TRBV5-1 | CASSLATDNLYEQYF | TGCGCCAGCAGCTTGGCTACAGACAACCTCTACGAGCAGTACTTC
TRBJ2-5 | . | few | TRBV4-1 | CASSRTFQETQYF | TGCGCCAGCAGCCGGACATTCCAAGAGACCCAGTACTTC
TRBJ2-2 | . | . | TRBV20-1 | CSASRSSVNTGELFF | TGCAGTGCTAGTAGGTCTAGCGTGAACACCGGGGAGCTGTTTTTT
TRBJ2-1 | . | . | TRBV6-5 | CASSYSRGTLRNEQFF | TGTGCCAGCAGTTACTCGCGGGGGACACTTAGGAATGAGCAGTTCTTC
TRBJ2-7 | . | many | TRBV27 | CASSLSGPVYEQYF | TGTGCCAGCAGTTTATCTGGTCCGGTATACGAGCAGTACTTC
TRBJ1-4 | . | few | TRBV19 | CASSNREGDEKLFF | TGTGCCAGTAGTAACCGGGAGGGAGATGAAAAACTGTTTTTT
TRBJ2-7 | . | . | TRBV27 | CASSFKGPREEQYF | TGTGCCAGCAGTTTCAAGGGCCCTCGGGAAGAGCAGTACTTC